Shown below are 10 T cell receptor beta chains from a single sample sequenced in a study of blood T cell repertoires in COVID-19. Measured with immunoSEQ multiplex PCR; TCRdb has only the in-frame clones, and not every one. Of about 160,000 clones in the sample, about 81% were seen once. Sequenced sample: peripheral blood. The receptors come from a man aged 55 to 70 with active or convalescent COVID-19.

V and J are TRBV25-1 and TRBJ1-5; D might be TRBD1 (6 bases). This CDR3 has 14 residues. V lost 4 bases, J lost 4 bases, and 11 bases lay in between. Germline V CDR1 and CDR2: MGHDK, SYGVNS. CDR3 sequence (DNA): TGTGCCAGCAGTGCACAGGGTAATAATCAGCCCCAGCATTTT. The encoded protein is CASSAQGNNQPQHF.

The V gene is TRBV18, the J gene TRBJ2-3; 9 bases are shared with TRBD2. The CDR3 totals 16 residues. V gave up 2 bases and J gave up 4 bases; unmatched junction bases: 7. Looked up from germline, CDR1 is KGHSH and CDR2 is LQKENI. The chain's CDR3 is CASSPGGSGRSDTQYF. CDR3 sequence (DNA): TGTGCCAGCTCACCAGGGGGTAGCGGGAGATCAGATACGCAGTATTTT.

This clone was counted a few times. CDR3 coding DNA: TGTGCCAGCAGTTTAACAGGGGTTTATACTGAAGCTTTCTTT. Translation gives CASSLTGVYTEAFF. V and J are TRBV27 and TRBJ1-1; 7 bases are a match to TRBD1. The V gene's germline CDR1 is MNHEY and CDR2 SMNVEV (reference sequence). This CDR3 contains 14 residues. The ends lost 2 bases at V and 5 bases at J; junction bases unmatched: 5.

The chain's CDR3 is CASSSPHGEEKLFF. The DNA of the CDR3 is TGTGCCAGCAGCTCGCCCCACGGGGAAGAAAAACTGTTTTTT. V and J are TRBV5-6 and TRBJ1-4; D ambiguous. The germline V gene encodes CDR1 SGHDT and CDR2 YYEEEE. V shed 3 bases and J shed 8 bases, with 14 bases lying between them. The CDR3 has 14 amino acids.

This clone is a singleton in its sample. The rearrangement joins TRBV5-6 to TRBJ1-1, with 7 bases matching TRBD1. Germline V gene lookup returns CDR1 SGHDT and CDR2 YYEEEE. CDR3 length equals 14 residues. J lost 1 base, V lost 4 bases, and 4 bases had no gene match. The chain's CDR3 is CASSLDRANTEAFF. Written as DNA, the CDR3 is TGTGCCAGCAGCCTTGACAGGGCGAACACTGAAGCTTTCTTT.

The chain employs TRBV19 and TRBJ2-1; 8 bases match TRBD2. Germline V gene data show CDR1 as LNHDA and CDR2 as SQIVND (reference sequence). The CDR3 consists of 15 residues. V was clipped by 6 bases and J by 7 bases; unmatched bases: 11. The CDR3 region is CASRDIAGPQNEQFF. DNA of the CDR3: TGTGCCAGTAGGGACATAGCGGGGCCTCAGAATGAGCAGTTCTTC.

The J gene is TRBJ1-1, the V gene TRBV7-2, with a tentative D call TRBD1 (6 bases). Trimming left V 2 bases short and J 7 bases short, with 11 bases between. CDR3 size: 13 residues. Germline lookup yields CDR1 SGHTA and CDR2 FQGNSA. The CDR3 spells CASSLRWTDEAFF. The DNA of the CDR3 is TGTGCCAGCAGCTTAAGGTGGACAGATGAAGCTTTCTTT. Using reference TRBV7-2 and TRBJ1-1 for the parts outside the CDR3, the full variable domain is GAGVSQSPSNKVTEKGKDVELRCDPISGHTALYWYRQSLGQGLEFLIYFQGNSAPDKSGLPSDRFSAERTGGSVSTLTIQRTQQEDSAVYLCASSLRWTDEAFFGQGTRLTVV.

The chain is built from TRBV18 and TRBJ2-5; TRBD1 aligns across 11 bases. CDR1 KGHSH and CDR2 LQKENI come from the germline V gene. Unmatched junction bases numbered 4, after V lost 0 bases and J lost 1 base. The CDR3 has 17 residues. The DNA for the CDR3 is TGTGCCAGCTCACCACCGTTAGGACAGGGGGCCCAAGAGACCCAGTACTTC. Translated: CASSPPLGQGAQETQYF.

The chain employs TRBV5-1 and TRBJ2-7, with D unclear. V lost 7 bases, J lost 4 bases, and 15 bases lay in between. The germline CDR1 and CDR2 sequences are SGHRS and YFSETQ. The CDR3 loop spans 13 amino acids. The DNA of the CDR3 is TGCGCCAGCGTAGGTAATTGGAGTTACGAGCAGTACTTC. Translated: CASVGNWSYEQYF.

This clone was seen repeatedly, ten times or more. DNA for the CDR3: TGTGCCAGCAGTCCATCTACAGGGACATCCTATGGCTACACCTTC. This translates into CASSPSTGTSYGYTF. V is TRBV3-1 (or the pseudogene TRBV3-2) and J is TRBJ1-2; possible D gene TRBD1, 6 bases. The CDR3 loop spans 15 amino acids. Trimming took off 6 bases at V and 4 bases at J, with 18 bases between the two ends. Germline values: CDR1 LGHDT, CDR2 YNNKEL (reference sequence).